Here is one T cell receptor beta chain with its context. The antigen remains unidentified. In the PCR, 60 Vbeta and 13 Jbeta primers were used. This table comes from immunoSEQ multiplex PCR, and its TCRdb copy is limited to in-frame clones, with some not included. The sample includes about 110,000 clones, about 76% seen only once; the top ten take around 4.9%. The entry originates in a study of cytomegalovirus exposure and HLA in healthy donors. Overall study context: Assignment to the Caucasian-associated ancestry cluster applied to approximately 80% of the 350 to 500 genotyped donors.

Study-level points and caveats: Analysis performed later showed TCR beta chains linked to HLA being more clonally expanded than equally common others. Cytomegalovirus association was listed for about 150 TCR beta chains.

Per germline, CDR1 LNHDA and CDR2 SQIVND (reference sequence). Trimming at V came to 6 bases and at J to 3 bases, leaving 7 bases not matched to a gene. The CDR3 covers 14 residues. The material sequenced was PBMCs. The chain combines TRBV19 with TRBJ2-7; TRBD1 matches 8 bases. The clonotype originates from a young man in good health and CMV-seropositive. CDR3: CASRTGGSNYEQYF. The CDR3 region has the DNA TGTGCCAGTAGAACAGGGGGATCAAACTACGAGCAGTACTTC.